There are many counts of the clone carrying this TCR beta chain. What it binds is not known. This specimen comes from a study of T cells in Graves' hyperthyroidism and ophthalmopathy. Study results and limitations: Stable hyperthyroidism was told apart from ophthalmopathy by a model built on 13 V-J features.

Researchers took RNA transcripts and amplified the TCR beta CDR3 regions from them. The study used the HTBI primer set for a first-round RT-PCR of the TCR CDR3. Each CDR3 protein gets one entry after TCRdb re-called the multiplex PCR reads with MiXCR. The sample consists of about 350,000 distinct CDR3 sequences, 15% to 20% of them appearing once. Germline assignment: CDR1 GTSNPN and CDR2 SVGIG (reference sequence). J gave up 4 bases and V 1 base, and 3 bases lay outside the gene matches. CDR3 length: 14 residues. The material sequenced was blood. V and J are TRBV30 and TRBJ2-5; 10 bases agree with TRBD2. This TCR was recovered from a woman in her 40s with Graves' ophthalmopathy. The CDR3 loop is CAWSGSGRGETQYF. The CDR3 DNA reads TGTGCCTGGAGTGGGAGCGGGAGGGGAGAGACCCAGTACTTC. The complete variable domain, with remaining parts taken from reference TRBV30 and TRBJ2-5, reads SQTIHQWPATLVQPVGSPLSLECTVEGTSNPNLYWYRQAAGRGLQLLFYSVGIGQISSEVPQNLSASRPQDRQFILSSKKLLLSDSGFYLCAWSGSGRGETQYFGPGTRLLVL.